These T cell receptor beta chains were read from a single sample in a study of cytomegalovirus exposure and HLA in healthy donors. Method: immunoSEQ multiplex PCR; TCRdb's copy keeps in-frame clones and lacks some. The sample gives about 94,000 clones, roughly three fifths of which show up once; 3.9% is in the top ten. The sample comprised PBMCs. Every receptor here comes from a man between 25 and 39 years old in good health and CMV-seronegative. Both conserved end residues are part of each CDR3. Each record gives: V gene, clone size, D gene, CDR3 protein. A D gene is named only where the DNA matches it firmly. Only some rows state a clone size, as once, few, many or a class for expanded clones.

TRBV4-3 | - | TRBD1 | CASSQGQGNNEQFF
TRBV11-2 | - | - | CASSSFGQETQYF
TRBV5-4 | - | - | CASSLLEVRSYNEQFF
TRBV15 | - | - | CATSILGGDLENTIYF
TRBV2 | - | - | CAGSDQASNQPQHF
TRBV18 | - | TRBD1 | CASSPPTGRAIGETQYF
TRBV5-1 | - | TRBD1 | CASSPGDSKPQHF
TRBV18 | few | - | CASSPLDRNSPLHF
TRBV4-1 | once | - | CASSQEAASSYEQYF
TRBV19 | - | - | CATGGPRRNEQFF
TRBV25-1 | few | - | CASSLGATYEQYF